The sequence of this T cell receptor beta chain was determined in a study of response to subunit inactivated influenza vaccine. Per germline, CDR1 MDHEN and CDR2 SYDVKM. The CDR3 is 15 amino acids. The V gene lost 3 bases and the J gene lost 1 base, with 12 bases spanning the gap. Study conclusions and caveats: New T cells are recruited in small numbers by each seasonal influenza vaccination, according to the authors' suggestion.

In the case of this clonotype: Its antigen remains unidentified.

TCRdb ran MiXCR on the RT-PCR reads and lists one entry per CDR3 protein. The sample yields under 950,000 distinct CDR3 sequences, about 20% seen once. V and J are TRBV28 and TRBJ1-1, with D possibly TRBD1 on 5 matching bases. The sequence was obtained from a man aged 50-60 years who received an inactivated influenza vaccine. The sample was PBMCs from blood, taken 5 to 6 days after vaccination. In DNA form, the CDR3 reads TGTGCCAGCAGTTTTTTACAGGAGTGGAACACTGAAGCTTTCTTT. The encoded protein is CASSFLQEWNTEAFF. Variable domain in full (rest from reference TRBV28 and TRBJ1-1): DVKVTQSSRYLVKRTGEKVFLECVQDMDHENMFWYRQDPGLGLRLIYFSYDVKMKEKGDIPEGYSVSREKKERFSLILESASTNQTSMYLCASSFLQEWNTEAFFGQGTRLTVV.